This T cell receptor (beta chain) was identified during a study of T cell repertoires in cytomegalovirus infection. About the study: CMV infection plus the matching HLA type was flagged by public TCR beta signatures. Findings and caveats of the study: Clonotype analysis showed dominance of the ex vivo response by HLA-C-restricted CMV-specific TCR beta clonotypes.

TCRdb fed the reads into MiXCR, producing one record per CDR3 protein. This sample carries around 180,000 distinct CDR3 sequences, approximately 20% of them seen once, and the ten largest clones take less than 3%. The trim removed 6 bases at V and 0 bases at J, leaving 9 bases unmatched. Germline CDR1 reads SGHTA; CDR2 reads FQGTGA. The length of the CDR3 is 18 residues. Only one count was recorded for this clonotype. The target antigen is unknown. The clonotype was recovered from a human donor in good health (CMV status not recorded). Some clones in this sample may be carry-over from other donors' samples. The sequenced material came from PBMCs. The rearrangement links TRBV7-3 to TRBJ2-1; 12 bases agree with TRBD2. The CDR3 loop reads CASSLLAGGRTSYNEQFF. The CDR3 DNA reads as TGTGCCAGCAGTCTACTAGCGGGAGGACGTACCTCCTACAATGAGCAGTTCTTC.